The rows below give T cell receptor beta chains drawn from one sample of a study of T cell responses to AZD1222 COVID-19 vaccine. Only in-frame clones appear in the TCRdb table, and some are missing; sequencing was by immunoSEQ multiplex PCR. The sample consists of 100,000 to 130,000 clones, approximately 86% of them appearing once. Sequencing used peripheral blood, obtained on day 0 of AZD1222 vaccination. The receptor source for this set is an adult in good health. The CDR3 runs from the conserved cysteine through the conserved F or W. D genes are given only for firm matches. Some rows mark clone size as missing; the rest say once, few, many or name a class of expanded clone.

d_call: .
clone_size: .
j_call: TRBJ1-4
v_call: TRBV24-1
cdr3_length: 15
cdr3_nt: TGTGCCACCAGTGCTACAAGGGCTGGTAATGAAAAACTGTTTTTT
cdr3_aa: CATSATRAGNEKLFF

d_call: TRBD1
clone_size: .
j_call: TRBJ2-7
v_call: TRBV7-9
cdr3_length: 14
cdr3_nt: TGTGCCAGCAGCCGTCAGGGGGCAACCTACGAGCAGTACTTC
cdr3_aa: CASSRQGATYEQYF

d_call: TRBD1
clone_size: .
j_call: TRBJ1-1
v_call: TRBV7-6
cdr3_length: 14
cdr3_nt: TGTGCCAGCAGCTTAGGGACAGGGAACACTGAAGCTTTCTTT
cdr3_aa: CASSLGTGNTEAFF

d_call: TRBD2
clone_size: .
j_call: TRBJ2-1
v_call: TRBV9
cdr3_length: 14
cdr3_nt: TGTGCCAGCAGCACAAGCGGGACTACCCATGAGCAGTTCTTC
cdr3_aa: CASSTSGTTHEQFF

d_call: .
clone_size: once
j_call: TRBJ1-1
v_call: TRBV15
cdr3_length: 14
cdr3_nt: TGTGCCACCAGCAGAGGTCAAAGGGACACTGAAGCTTTCTTT
cdr3_aa: CATSRGQRDTEAFF

d_call: TRBD2
clone_size: .
j_call: TRBJ2-3
v_call: TRBV6-4
cdr3_length: 15
cdr3_nt: TGTGCCAGCAGTGGTTCTAGCGGGGCGACAGATACGCAGTATTTT
cdr3_aa: CASSGSSGATDTQYF

d_call: .
clone_size: .
j_call: TRBJ2-1
v_call: TRBV11-2
cdr3_length: 13
cdr3_nt: TGTGCCAGCAGCTTGAGGGGGGGTGATGAGCAGTTCTTC
cdr3_aa: CASSLRGGDEQFF

d_call: .
clone_size: .
j_call: TRBJ2-1
v_call: TRBV28
cdr3_length: 16
cdr3_nt: TGTGCCAGCAGTTTGGGGGGCCGCGCGGGAGCAGATGAGCAGTTCTTC
cdr3_aa: CASSLGGRAGADEQFF

d_call: TRBD1
clone_size: .
j_call: TRBJ1-1
v_call: TRBV19
cdr3_length: 12
cdr3_nt: TGCGAGCCGACAGGGACGAACACTGAAGCTTTCTTT
cdr3_aa: CEPTGTNTEAFF

d_call: .
clone_size: .
j_call: TRBJ1-1
v_call: TRBV30
cdr3_length: 12
cdr3_nt: TGTGCCTGGAGAGAGGCAGGGGCTTGGGCTTTCTTT
cdr3_aa: CAWREAGAWAFF

d_call: .
clone_size: once
j_call: TRBJ1-1
v_call: TRBV5-6
cdr3_length: 14
cdr3_nt: TGTGCCAGCAGCTTGGTGTCAGGTCCCCCTGAAGCTTTCTTT
cdr3_aa: CASSLVSGPPEAFF

d_call: TRBD2
clone_size: .
j_call: TRBJ2-3
v_call: TRBV7-8
cdr3_length: 15
cdr3_nt: TGTGCCAGCAGCTTCGCTAGCGGGAGCACAGATACGCAGTATTTT
cdr3_aa: CASSFASGSTDTQYF

d_call: .
clone_size: .
j_call: TRBJ1-2
v_call: TRBV2
cdr3_length: 12
cdr3_nt: TGTGCCAGCTCTAATGCAGACTATGGCTACACCTTC
cdr3_aa: CASSNADYGYTF

d_call: TRBD1
clone_size: .
j_call: TRBJ1-2
v_call: TRBV6-4
cdr3_length: 14
cdr3_nt: TGTGCCAGCAGGGCCGGACAGGATGGCTATGGCTACACCTTC
cdr3_aa: CASRAGQDGYGYTF

d_call: TRBD1
clone_size: .
j_call: TRBJ1-1
v_call: TRBV5-8
cdr3_length: 16
cdr3_nt: TGTGCCAGCAGCTTGGAGGGACAGGGATGGAACACTGAAGCTTTCTTT
cdr3_aa: CASSLEGQGWNTEAFF

d_call: .
clone_size: few
j_call: TRBJ1-1
v_call: TRBV7-3
cdr3_length: 13
cdr3_nt: TGTGCCAGCAGCGCAATGGTGAACACTGAAGCTTTCTTT
cdr3_aa: CASSAMVNTEAFF

d_call: .
clone_size: .
j_call: TRBJ1-3
v_call: TRBV3-1/TRBV3-2
cdr3_length: 16
cdr3_nt: TGTGCCAGCAGCCAAGGAGGTGGGGGTTTGGGAAACACCATATATTTT
cdr3_aa: CASSQGGGGLGNTIYF

d_call: .
clone_size: .
j_call: TRBJ2-1
v_call: TRBV2
cdr3_length: 13
cdr3_nt: TGTGCCAGCAGTGACATTGGGAACAATGAGCAGTTCTTC
cdr3_aa: CASSDIGNNEQFF

d_call: .
clone_size: .
j_call: TRBJ2-1
v_call: TRBV19
cdr3_length: 13
cdr3_nt: TGTGCCAGTAGTCTCGGCGGTTCCAATGAGCAGTTCTTC
cdr3_aa: CASSLGGSNEQFF

d_call: .
clone_size: .
j_call: TRBJ1-3
v_call: TRBV7-2
cdr3_length: 16
cdr3_nt: TGTGCCAGCAGCTCCACGGGAACGAGCTCTGGAAACACCATATATTTT
cdr3_aa: CASSSTGTSSGNTIYF

d_call: .
clone_size: .
j_call: TRBJ1-4
v_call: TRBV30
cdr3_length: 12
cdr3_nt: TGTGCCTGGAGTGTACGCGACAGCAAACTGTTTTTT
cdr3_aa: CAWSVRDSKLFF

d_call: TRBD2
clone_size: .
j_call: TRBJ2-7
v_call: TRBV30
cdr3_length: 12
cdr3_nt: TGTGCCGGGGAGGGCCCCTCCTACGAGCAGTACTTC
cdr3_aa: CAGEGPSYEQYF

d_call: TRBD1
clone_size: .
j_call: TRBJ1-2
v_call: TRBV2
cdr3_length: 14
cdr3_nt: TGTGCCAGCAGTGTTTACAGGGGGGGTTATGGCTACACCTTC
cdr3_aa: CASSVYRGGYGYTF

d_call: .
clone_size: .
j_call: TRBJ2-3
v_call: TRBV24-1
cdr3_length: 17
cdr3_nt: TGTGCCACCAGTGACCCCCGGGACCCAACAAAGACAGATACGCAGTATTTT
cdr3_aa: CATSDPRDPTKTDTQYF

d_call: .
clone_size: few
j_call: TRBJ1-5
v_call: TRBV7-8
cdr3_length: 14
cdr3_nt: TGTGCCAGCAGCTTAGCCCCTAAGTTGAAGCCCCAGCATTTT
cdr3_aa: CASSLAPKLKPQHF

d_call: .
clone_size: .
j_call: TRBJ2-5
v_call: TRBV5-5
cdr3_length: 15
cdr3_nt: TGTGCCAGCAGCTTGGGTGAGACACTCCAAGAGACCCAGTACTTC
cdr3_aa: CASSLGETLQETQYF

d_call: .
clone_size: .
j_call: TRBJ1-2
v_call: TRBV6-5
cdr3_length: 14
cdr3_nt: TGTGCCAGCAGTTCCGACGGGTGGAACTATGGCTACACCTTC
cdr3_aa: CASSSDGWNYGYTF

d_call: TRBD2
clone_size: .
j_call: TRBJ2-2
v_call: TRBV7-2
cdr3_length: 16
cdr3_nt: TGTGCCAGCAGCTTAGTCTTCCCGGGGGGCACCGGGGAGCTGTTTTTT
cdr3_aa: CASSLVFPGGTGELFF

d_call: .
clone_size: .
j_call: TRBJ1-5
v_call: TRBV21-1
cdr3_length: 12
cdr3_nt: TGTGCCAGCATGGCGAGGGATCAGCCCCAGCATTTT
cdr3_aa: CASMARDQPQHF

d_call: .
clone_size: .
j_call: TRBJ1-3
v_call: TRBV11-2
cdr3_length: 14
cdr3_nt: TGTGCCAGCAGCTTAAGAGAGGAAGAAAACACCATATATTTT
cdr3_aa: CASSLREEENTIYF

d_call: .
clone_size: .
j_call: TRBJ1-5
v_call: TRBV30
cdr3_length: 13
cdr3_nt: TGTGCCTGGAGTGCGTCAGGGGAACAGCCCCAGCATTTT
cdr3_aa: CAWSASGEQPQHF

d_call: TRBD2
clone_size: .
j_call: TRBJ2-1
v_call: TRBV28
cdr3_length: 14
cdr3_nt: TGTGCCATTAGGGGGACTAGCGGTTACAATGAGCAGTTCTTC
cdr3_aa: CAIRGTSGYNEQFF

d_call: .
clone_size: .
j_call: TRBJ1-3
v_call: TRBV19
cdr3_length: 16
cdr3_nt: TGTGCCAGTAGTGCGTCACAGGGAACCTCTGGAAACACCATATATTTT
cdr3_aa: CASSASQGTSGNTIYF

d_call: TRBD1
clone_size: .
j_call: TRBJ1-2
v_call: TRBV7-6
cdr3_length: 16
cdr3_nt: TGTGCCAGCAGCTTAGCGGTCTCAGGGGGGAACTATGGCTACACCTTC
cdr3_aa: CASSLAVSGGNYGYTF

d_call: .
clone_size: .
j_call: TRBJ2-2
v_call: TRBV29-1
cdr3_length: 15
cdr3_nt: TGCAGCGTTGAAAGTGCTCCAGGGGATACCGGGGAGCTGTTTTTT
cdr3_aa: CSVESAPGDTGELFF

d_call: TRBD1
clone_size: few
j_call: TRBJ1-2
v_call: TRBV18
cdr3_length: 13
cdr3_nt: TGTGCCAGCTCACCGGACAGGGGAAATGGCTACACCTTC
cdr3_aa: CASSPDRGNGYTF

d_call: .
clone_size: once
j_call: TRBJ2-5
v_call: TRBV13
cdr3_length: 14
cdr3_nt: TGTGCCAGCAGCTTAGAAGCAGGGTCAGAGACCCAGTACTTC
cdr3_aa: CASSLEAGSETQYF

d_call: .
clone_size: .
j_call: TRBJ2-1
v_call: TRBV2
cdr3_length: 13
cdr3_nt: TGTGCCAGCAAGAGGAGCTCCTACAATGAGCAGTTCTTC
cdr3_aa: CASKRSSYNEQFF

d_call: .
clone_size: .
j_call: TRBJ2-1
v_call: TRBV6-2/TRBV6-3
cdr3_length: 15
cdr3_nt: TGTGCCAGCAGTTACAGCCCGGAGGCGGATAATGAGCAGTTCTTC
cdr3_aa: CASSYSPEADNEQFF

d_call: TRBD2
clone_size: .
j_call: TRBJ2-3
v_call: TRBV11-1
cdr3_length: 14
cdr3_nt: TGTGCCAGCAGCTTAACTAGCGTGAGTGATACGCAGTATTTT
cdr3_aa: CASSLTSVSDTQYF

d_call: TRBD1
clone_size: .
j_call: TRBJ1-6
v_call: TRBV7-2
cdr3_length: 15
cdr3_nt: TGTGCCAGCAGCACACCCGGACAGGCTAATTCACCCCTCCACTTT
cdr3_aa: CASSTPGQANSPLHF

d_call: .
clone_size: .
j_call: TRBJ1-2
v_call: TRBV28
cdr3_length: 13
cdr3_nt: TGTGCCAGCACATTAACAGAGGACTATGGCTACACCTTC
cdr3_aa: CASTLTEDYGYTF

d_call: .
clone_size: .
j_call: TRBJ1-5
v_call: TRBV12-3/TRBV12-4
cdr3_length: 13
cdr3_nt: TGTGCCAGCAGTTTAGGGGATGCACAGCCCCAGCATTTT
cdr3_aa: CASSLGDAQPQHF

d_call: .
clone_size: .
j_call: TRBJ2-1
v_call: TRBV6-2/TRBV6-3
cdr3_length: 15
cdr3_nt: TGTGCCAGCAGTTTAAAAGGGGGGGCCCCCAATGAGCAGTTCTTC
cdr3_aa: CASSLKGGAPNEQFF